This T cell receptor (beta chain) was sequenced during a study of blood T cell repertoires in COVID-19. Study overall: PBMCs, B-cell-depleted T cells, or T cells were the source of the cDNA or gDNA that made up the material.

CDR3 length equals 13 residues. The V end lost 1 base, the J end lost 8 bases, and 10 bases lay between the germline ends. CDR1 is SGHRS and CDR2 is YFSETQ in the germline V gene. In the authors' workflow: Amplifying reference gene primers gave estimates of nucleated cell counts. Here immunoSEQ multiplex PCR was the method, and the copy in TCRdb shows in-frame clones only, minus some. That table is the source of V, J and clone size, and D and trimming were worked out from the DNA. Altogether 200,000 to 300,000 clones are present, approximately 90% being singletons, with the ten largest covering 3.5% to 4.5%.

This clonotype was obtained from a woman aged 40 to 50 with acute or convalescent COVID-19. Sample: peripheral blood. The rearrangement uses TRBV5-1 and TRBJ2-1, with no clear D. The CDR3 region has the DNA TGCGCCAGCAGCTTGATCCCCTCGGATGAGCAGTTCTTC. This translates into CASSLIPSDEQFF.